The following is a T cell receptor beta chain sequence with its context. The antigen is not known. This sample is part of a study of cytomegalovirus exposure and HLA in healthy donors. Study results and limitations: Subsequent analysis of the approximately 110 validation repertoires found a tendency for first-cohort TCR clusters to co-occur.

Sequenced by immunoSEQ multiplex PCR; TCRdb stores in-frame clones only, minus some. The sample contains 150,000 to 200,000 clones, more than 75% of which appear only once. The trim removed 3 bases at V and 0 bases at J, leaving 5 bases unmatched. Per the germline V gene, CDR1 is MNHEY and CDR2 is SVGAGI. The CDR3 has 15 residues. The sequenced sample was PBMCs. The gene calls are TRBV6-5 and TRBJ2-7; 7 bases align to TRBD1. The source is a woman aged 18 to 35 in good health and CMV-seronegative. The CDR3 spells CASSYRGQSSYEQYF. CDR3 bases: TGTGCCAGCAGTTATCGGGGACAGAGCTCCTACGAGCAGTACTTC.